The 18 T cell receptor beta chains presented below share a single source sample, sequenced in a study of blood T cell repertoires in COVID-19. The assay was immunoSEQ multiplex PCR, and TCRdb's table has in-frame clones only and misses some. The sample gives around 290,000 clones, 75% to 95% of which show up once; 1% to 1.3% is in the top ten. The sequenced sample consisted of PBMCs or T cells enriched from blood (not recorded which). These receptors originate from a woman in her thirties who had recovered from COVID-19.

The chain carries TRBV6-5 and TRBJ2-7; 7 nucleotides match TRBD2. The ends lost 2 bases at V and 2 bases at J; junction bases unmatched: 3. Germline lookup yields CDR1 MNHEY and CDR2 SVGAGI. This CDR3 contains 14 residues. DNA for the CDR3: TGTGCCAGCAGTTACCGCGGGAGACCCTACGAGCAGTACTTC. Translated: CASSYRGRPYEQYF.

This sequence joins TRBV6-5 and TRBJ1-1; no reliable D call. V gave up 0 bases and J gave up 4 bases, with 15 bases separating them. Germline V CDR1 and CDR2: MNHEY, SVGAGI. The CDR3 totals 16 residues. The CDR3 DNA follows: TGTGCCAGCAGTTACTCGATGAGGCCAGACGGCACTGAAGCTTTCTTT. This encodes CASSYSMRPDGTEAFF.

The gene calls are TRBV7-3 and TRBJ2-3; a weak D match, TRBD2 (6 bases). With 5 bases removed from V and 0 bases from J, the gap between germline ends came to 15 bases. The germline CDR1 and CDR2 sequences are SGHTA and FQGTGA. The CDR3 loop spans 16 amino acids. The CDR3 loop is CASSRLGGASTDTQYF. The CDR3 DNA sequence: TGTGCCAGCAGCCGTCTCGGCGGGGCTAGCACAGATACGCAGTATTTT.

CDR3 loop: CASSWPHATNEKLFF. The DNA of the CDR3 is TGTGCCAGTAGTTGGCCGCATGCAACTAATGAAAAACTGTTTTTT. This rearrangement joins TRBV19 to TRBJ1-4; D ambiguous. CDR3 length equals 15 residues. V was shortened by 5 bases and J by 0 bases, with 10 bases between the two germline ends. In germline, CDR1 is LNHDA, CDR2 SQIVND (reference sequence).

This chain links TRBV5-4 with TRBJ1-2; D not resolved. Germline assignment: CDR1 SGHNT and CDR2 YYREEE (reference sequence). The CDR3 spans 13 residues. The V gene lost 0 bases and the J gene lost 3 bases, with 6 bases spanning the gap. The CDR3 is CASSLDRDYGYTF. The CDR3 region has the DNA TGTGCCAGCAGCTTGGACCGAGACTATGGCTACACCTTC.

This chain's CDR3 is CASRPPETPWDTQYF. The CDR3 DNA reads as TGTGCCAGCAGGCCCCCGGAGACCCCTTGGGATACGCAGTATTTT. The chain recombines TRBV6-5 with TRBJ2-3; D is uncertain. CDR3 length: 15 residues. V lost 6 bases to trimming and J lost 6 bases, with 19 bases between them. Germline CDR1 reads MNHEY; CDR2 reads SVGAGI.

The chain combines TRBV20-1 with TRBJ1-4; D not resolved. Germline V CDR1 and CDR2: DFQATT, SNEGSKA (reference sequence). The V gene lost 4 bases and the J gene lost 5 bases, with 5 bases spanning the gap. The CDR3 is made up of 11 amino acids. For the CDR3, the DNA is TGCAGTGCTACCGGGAATGAAAAACTGTTTTTT. Its protein product is CSATGNEKLFF.

This rearrangement joins TRBV28 to TRBJ1-5; D gene unclear. V lost 5 bases and J lost 2, with 16 bases in between. This CDR3 has 16 amino acids. The V gene's germline CDR1 is MDHEN and CDR2 SYDVKM. CDR3 DNA: TGTGCCAGCAGTGCCCACGTGGGTCAGGGCAATCAGCCCCAGCATTTT. Amino acid sequence: CASSAHVGQGNQPQHF.

For this clone: This same CDR3 is encoded by further DNA sequences in the sample. The J gene is TRBJ2-1, the V gene TRBV6-4, with TRBD2 matching 8 bases. V shed 2 bases, J shed 0 bases, and the junction held 0 bases outside the gene matches. Germline V gene data show CDR1 as MRHNA and CDR2 as SNTAGT. The CDR3 spans 15 residues. The CDR3 sequence is CASSDSGSSYNEQFF. DNA for the CDR3: TGTGCCAGCAGTGACAGCGGGAGCTCCTACAATGAGCAGTTCTTC.

The rearrangement joins TRBV3-1 (or the pseudogene TRBV3-2) to TRBJ2-2, with 9 bases that match TRBD2. Trimming cost V 4 bases and J 5 bases; bases outside gene matches: 5. This CDR3 region has 15 residues. Germline V gene sequence: CDR1 LGHDT, CDR2 YNNKEL (reference sequence). The CDR3: CASSRSGSGTGELFF. CDR3 sequence (DNA): TGTGCCAGCAGCCGTAGCGGGAGTGGAACCGGGGAGCTGTTTTTT.

This clone was seen a few times. The V gene is TRBV19, the J gene TRBJ2-1; a weak D match, TRBD2 (6 bases). This CDR3 is built from 19 residues. Trimming removed 2 bases at V and 8 bases at J, with 28 bases between. Germline V gives CDR1 LNHDA, CDR2 SQIVND (reference sequence). The CDR3 nucleotides read TGTGCCAGTAGTATACGGGGGTTCCGACTACGAGGTGGGTGGTATGAGCAGTTCTTC. Protein product: CASSIRGFRLRGGWYEQFF.

CDR3 DNA sequence: TGTGCCTGGAGTGTACCTAGGGGTAGCGGGAGCCCCGGGCCTAGAGATACGCAGTATTTT. Translation: CAWSVPRGSGSPGPRDTQYF. The J gene is TRBJ2-3, the V gene TRBV30, with 9 bases matching TRBD2. This CDR3 comprises 20 residues. Germline lookup yields CDR1 GTSNPN and CDR2 SVGIG (reference sequence). After removal of 0 bases from V and 5 bases from J, the junction contained 21 bases not matched to a gene.

V usage is TRBV5-1 and J usage is TRBJ2-7; TRBD1 matches 10 bases. CDR3 length: 15 amino acids. Trimming at V came to 7 bases and at J to 6 bases, leaving 13 bases not matched to a gene. Germline CDR1 and CDR2: SGHRS and YFSETQ. The CDR3 coding sequence is TGCGCCAGCTCCCGAACCGGGACAGGGGTCGGCGAGCAGTACTTC. As protein: CASSRTGTGVGEQYF.

This chain links TRBV5-6 with TRBJ2-7; 7 bases line up with TRBD2. Germline lookup yields CDR1 SGHDT and CDR2 YYEEEE. V lost 7 bases to trimming and J lost 5 bases; unmatched junction nucleotides: 12. The CDR3 spans 14 residues. The CDR3 protein is CASDSSGGEDEQYF. DNA for the CDR3: TGTGCCAGCGACTCCTCGGGAGGAGAAGACGAGCAGTACTTC.

The rearrangement joins TRBV4-1 to TRBJ2-5; D may be TRBD2 (5 bases). Trimming pared 1 base from V and 2 bases from J, leaving 11 bases between. The CDR3 is 15 amino acids. Looked up from germline, CDR1 is MGHRA and CDR2 is YSYEKL. The CDR3 loop reads CASSQVSSGQETQYF. The CDR3 region has the DNA TGCGCCAGCAGCCAAGTTTCGAGCGGACAAGAGACCCAGTACTTC.

The chain links TRBV5-1 to TRBJ2-2; D not resolved. The V gene lost 1 base and the J gene lost 7 bases, with 8 bases spanning the gap. The CDR3 contains 13 residues. Germline CDR1 reads SGHRS; CDR2 reads YFSETQ. CDR3 sequence: CASSLSEYGELFF. CDR3 coding DNA: TGCGCCAGCAGCTTGTCGGAGTACGGGGAGCTGTTTTTT.

The CDR3 loop reads CASSLAPFSTEAFF. For the CDR3, the DNA is TGTGCCAGCAGCTTAGCCCCGTTTTCCACTGAAGCTTTCTTT. V usage is TRBV7-2 and J usage is TRBJ1-1, with D uncertain. CDR1 is SGHTA, CDR2 FQGNSA, per germline. Trimming stripped 0 bases from V and 4 bases from J, with 9 bases between. This CDR3 is built from 14 residues.

This chain links TRBV24-1 with TRBJ2-3; 10 nucleotides align to TRBD2. From germline, CDR1 is KGHDR and CDR2 SFDVKD. CDR3 size: 15 residues. V was clipped by 7 bases and J by 3 bases; unmatched bases: 6. The CDR3 region is CATSVASGRTDTQYF. CDR3 in DNA: TGTGCCACCAGCGTTGCTAGCGGGAGAACAGATACGCAGTATTTT.